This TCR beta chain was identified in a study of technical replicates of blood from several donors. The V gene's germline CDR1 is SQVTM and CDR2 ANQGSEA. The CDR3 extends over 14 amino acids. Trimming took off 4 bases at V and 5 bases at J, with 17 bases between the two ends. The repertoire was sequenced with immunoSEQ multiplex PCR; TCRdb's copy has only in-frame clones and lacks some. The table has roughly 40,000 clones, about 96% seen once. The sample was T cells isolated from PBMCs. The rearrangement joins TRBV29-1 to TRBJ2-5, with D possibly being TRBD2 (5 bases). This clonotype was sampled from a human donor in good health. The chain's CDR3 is CSVGHSGSAETQYF. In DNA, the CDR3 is TGCAGCGTTGGCCATTCGGGGTCTGCGGAGACCCAGTACTTC.